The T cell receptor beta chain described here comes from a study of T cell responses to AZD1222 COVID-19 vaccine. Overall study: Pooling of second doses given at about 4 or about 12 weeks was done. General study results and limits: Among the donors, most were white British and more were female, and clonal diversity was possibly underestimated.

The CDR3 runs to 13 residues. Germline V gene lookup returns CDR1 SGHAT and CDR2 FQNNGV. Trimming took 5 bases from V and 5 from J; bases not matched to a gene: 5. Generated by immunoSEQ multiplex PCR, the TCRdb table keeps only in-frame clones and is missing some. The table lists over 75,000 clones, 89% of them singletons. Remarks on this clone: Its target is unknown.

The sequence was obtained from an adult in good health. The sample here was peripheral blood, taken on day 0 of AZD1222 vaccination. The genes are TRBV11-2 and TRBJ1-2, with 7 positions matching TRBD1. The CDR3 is CASSRDRDYGYTF. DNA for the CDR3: TGTGCCAGCAGCCGGGACAGAGATTATGGCTACACCTTC.